Below, 29 T cell receptor beta chains from the same sample are listed, as sequenced in a study of regulatory T cells in long-lasting Graves disease. Time point here: newly diagnosed GD, antithyroid drugs for less than 3 months. From RNA extracted from PBMCs, the TCR library was made. The authors built TCR beta libraries using iRepertoire HTBI primers and Arm-PCR of CDR3 regions. TCRdb re-derived calls from the multiplex PCR reads in MiXCR, one entry per CDR3 protein. The table records 440,000 or so distinct CDR3 sequences, about 16% of them present only once. These same records also appear under a second study, on T cells in Graves' hyperthyroidism and ophthalmopathy.

This sample comprised peripheral blood mononuclear cells (PBMCs), obtained at new diagnosis, from a patient treated with antithyroid drugs. The receptors shown here come from a woman in her twenties or thirties with Graves disease.

Comments on this clonotype: This likely stems from a read error, as it lies one base from a far larger clone. The chain has TRBV11-2 and TRBJ2-1, with D hard to call. Per germline, CDR1 SGHAT and CDR2 FQNNGV. V was trimmed by 5 bases and J by 10 bases, leaving 12 bases between them. The CDR3 loop spans 12 amino acids. The CDR3 sequence is CASSPSNYEQFF. As DNA, the CDR3 is TGTGCCAGCAGCCCCTCTAACTACGAGCAGTTCTTC. Filled out from reference TRBV11-2 and TRBJ2-1, the complete variable domain reads EAGVAQSPRYKIIEKRQSVAFWCNPISGHATLYWYQQILGQGPKLLIQFQNNGVVDDSQLPKDRFSAERLKGVDSTLKIQPAKLEDSAVYLCASSPSNYEQFFGPGTRLTVL.

This clonotype was detected only a few times. A junction boundary mismatches the germline segment, possibly from a read error. The rearrangement uses TRBV4-1 and TRBJ2-3; 10 positions match TRBD2. Looked up from germline, CDR1 is MGHRA and CDR2 is YSYEKL. The CDR3 covers 17 residues. The CDR3 nucleotides read TGCGCCAGCGGCCAAGAGCGGGAGGGCCTCAGCACAGATACGCAGTATTTT. This codes for CASGQEREGLSTDTQYF.

This clonotype was recorded at least ten times. The V gene is TRBV19, the J gene TRBJ2-3; TRBD2 aligns across 7 bases. This CDR3 has 14 residues. V gave up 6 bases and J gave up 3 bases; unmatched junction bases: 6. The germline V gene has CDR1 LNHDA and CDR2 SQIVND (reference sequence). The CDR3 DNA follows: TGTGCCAGTAGATCAGCGGGAATGACAGATACGCAGTATTTT. Protein: CASRSAGMTDTQYF.

In this sample, this clonotype turned up many times. The chain joins TRBV30 to TRBJ2-1; D is perhaps TRBD2 (5 bases). The CDR3 contains 12 residues. V was shortened by 1 base and J by 4 bases, with 5 bases between the two germline ends. Germline CDR1 reads GTSNPN; CDR2 reads SVGIG (reference sequence). The CDR3 nucleotides are TGTGCCTGGAGTGCGGGATACAATGAGCAGTTCTTC. Translating it yields CAWSAGYNEQFF.

This clonotype has just a few counts. This chain connects TRBV4-1 to TRBJ1-4; the match to TRBD1 covers 9 bases. The CDR3 runs 16 residues. Losses at the gene ends were 4 bases for V and 1 base for J; bases not matched to a gene: 4. In germline, CDR1 is MGHRA, CDR2 YSYEKL. The CDR3: CASSRGQGLTNEKLFF. The CDR3 DNA sequence: TGCGCCAGCAGCCGTGGACAGGGGTTAACTAATGAAAAACTGTTTTTT.

This clonotype was seen a few times. This chain connects TRBV6-1 to TRBJ2-1; weak D call: TRBD2 (5 bases). The CDR3 extends over 13 amino acids. The germline gives CDR1 MNHNS, CDR2 SASEGT. The V and J ends lost 6 bases and 10 bases respectively, with 16 bases between them. The CDR3: CASSKDWPREQFF. CDR3 in DNA: TGTGCCAGCAGCAAGGACTGGCCGAGGGAGCAGTTCTTC.

A few counts support this clonotype. The J gene is TRBJ2-1, the V gene TRBV30; weak D call: TRBD1 (5 bases). V lost 4 bases and J 2 bases, leaving 15 bases between the germline ends. This CDR3 comprises 15 residues. Germline V gene lookup returns CDR1 GTSNPN and CDR2 SVGIG (reference sequence). Here the CDR3 reads CAWTQFSTAYNEQFF. CDR3 nucleotide sequence: TGTGCCTGGACCCAATTTTCGACAGCCTACAATGAGCAGTTCTTC.

V gene TRBV4-2 combines with J gene TRBJ2-4; D gene unclear. Germline V lookup: CDR1 LGHNA, CDR2 YNFKEQ. V lost 2 bases and J 0 bases, leaving 17 bases between the germline ends. The CDR3 sequence is 18 residues long. CDR3 residues: CASSQSNDGTIAKNIQYF. CDR3 nucleotide sequence: TGTGCCAGCAGCCAATCTAACGACGGAACAATAGCCAAAAACATTCAGTACTTC.

This clonotype showed up many times. CDR3 loop: CSAADTASYEQYF. The CDR3 nucleotides read TGCAGTGCGGCGGACACGGCCTCCTACGAGCAGTACTTC. The chain joins TRBV20-1 to TRBJ2-7; D perhaps matches TRBD1 (5 bases). Per the germline V gene, CDR1 is DFQATT and CDR2 is SNEGSKA (reference sequence). CDR3 length equals 13 residues. V lost 6 bases and J lost 0, with 12 bases in between.

In this sample, this clonotype turned up a few times. This chain links TRBV7-2 with TRBJ1-5, with D maybe TRBD1 (6 bases). The V gene lost 5 bases and the J gene lost 4 bases, with 18 bases spanning the gap. This CDR3 has 16 amino acids. Germline V lookup: CDR1 SGHTA, CDR2 FQGNSA. Here the CDR3 reads CASSDRPGTSNQPQHF. For the CDR3, the DNA is TGTGCCAGCAGCGATAGACCAGGGACATCAAATCAGCCCCAGCATTTT.

The table lists this clonotype with many counts. The chain carries TRBV2 and TRBJ1-5; the match to TRBD1 covers 9 bases. With 4 bases clipped from V and 4 bases from J, the junction kept 5 bases outside the gene matches. The CDR3 is made up of 15 amino acids. The germline gives CDR1 SNHLY, CDR2 FYNNEI. CDR3 bases: TGTGCCAGCAGTGGTACAGGGGGCGGGAATCAGCCCCAGCATTTT. Translated: CASSGTGGGNQPQHF.

This clonotype has more than one count but fewer than ten. The chain recombines TRBV19 with TRBJ2-7, with 7 bases lining up with TRBD1. V dropped 3 bases and J dropped 6; count of bases not matched to a gene: 11. The CDR3 runs 15 residues. Per germline, CDR1 LNHDA and CDR2 SQIVND (reference sequence). The CDR3 protein is CASSMLGTVPPEQYF. The DNA for the CDR3 is TGTGCCAGTAGTATGCTAGGGACAGTCCCTCCCGAGCAGTACTTC.

V and J are TRBV6-2 or TRBV6-3 and TRBJ1-2, with D possibly matching TRBD1 (5 bases). Germline V lookup: CDR1 MNHEY, CDR2 SVGEGT. Deletions cut 5 bases from V and 7 bases from J, with 14 bases between. The CDR3 runs 13 residues. CDR3 DNA sequence: TGTGCCAGCAGTCAGGGCCGAACCCGTGGCTACACCTTC. Translated, it gives CASSQGRTRGYTF.

This clonotype was detected a few times. The chain links TRBV7-3 to TRBJ2-7, with 7 bases aligning to TRBD2. V was clipped by 3 bases and J by 7 bases; unmatched bases: 9. The CDR3 runs to 14 residues. Germline V gene sequence: CDR1 SGHTA, CDR2 FQGTGA. CDR3: CASSLTGGGPEQYF. In DNA form, the CDR3 reads TGTGCCAGCAGCTTGACGGGAGGCGGGCCAGAGCAGTACTTC.

This clonotype appeared many times. The chain recombines TRBV12-3 or TRBV12-4 with TRBJ2-4; D possibly corresponds to TRBD1 (5 bases). V was shortened by 5 bases and J by 0 bases, with 17 bases between the two germline ends. The CDR3 runs 17 residues. CDR3 sequence (DNA): TGTGCCAGCAGTCCGAGACAGACCTTCCTAGCCAAAAACATTCAGTACTTC. It specifies CASSPRQTFLAKNIQYF.

This clonotype was counted a few times. The chain uses TRBV10-3 and TRBJ2-1, with D unresolved. V was shortened by 7 bases and J by 2 bases, with 15 bases between the two germline ends. Germline loops: CDR1 ENHRY, CDR2 SYGVKD. There are 15 residues in the CDR3. The CDR3 nucleotides read TGTGCCATCAAAGAAATGGACGGAGCCTACAATGAGCAGTTCTTC. It encodes CAIKEMDGAYNEQFF.

This clonotype appeared a few times. A much bigger clone sits one base away, suggesting this may be a read error. The chain recombines TRBV11-2 with TRBJ1-2; no firm D call. CDR1 is SGHAT, CDR2 FQNNGV, per germline. V lost 1 base, J lost 8 bases, and 8 bases lay in between. The CDR3 consists of 12 residues. The CDR3 DNA follows: TGTGCCAGCAGCTTAGCAGGAGGAGGCTACACCTTC. Translating gives CASSLAGGGYTF.

The chain combines TRBV20-1 with TRBJ1-2; D unresolved. CDR1 and CDR2 from the germline V gene are DFQATT and SNEGSKA (reference sequence). Trimming shortened V by 5 bases and J by 6 bases, and 10 bases separated the two germline ends. The CDR3 totals 11 residues. CDR3 DNA: TGCAGTGCTCCGAGATTGGATGGCTACACCTTC. It codes for CSAPRLDGYTF.

The chain carries TRBV24-1 and TRBJ1-2; tentatively, D is TRBD1 (6 bases). Trimming removed 5 bases at V and 4 bases at J, with 19 bases between. Germline assignment: CDR1 KGHDR and CDR2 SFDVKD. This CDR3 region has 16 residues. The CDR3, as DNA: TGTGCCACCAGTGCTCCCCAGGAGGGGGGTAGCTATGGCTACACCTTC. This codes for CATSAPQEGGSYGYTF.

There are many counts of this clonotype. J is TRBJ2-1 and V is TRBV2, with D hard to call. The V gene lost 8 bases and the J gene lost 0 bases, with 11 bases spanning the gap. Germline loops: CDR1 SNHLY, CDR2 FYNNEI. There are 14 residues in the CDR3. The CDR3 loop is CASRTRSSYNEQFF. CDR3 nucleotides: TGTGCCAGCCGCACTCGGAGCTCCTACAATGAGCAGTTCTTC.

This clonotype was observed a handful of times. The gene calls are TRBV7-6 and TRBJ2-2; D remains ambiguous. CDR1 and CDR2 (germline): SGHVS, FNYEAQ. The ends were cut back, 2 bases at V and 1 base at J, with 5 bases in the middle. This CDR3 spans 14 amino acids. Here the CDR3 DNA reads TGTGCCAGCAGCTTATTACAGAACACCGGGGAGCTGTTTTTT. Protein sequence: CASSLLQNTGELFF.

This rearrangement joins TRBV5-4 to TRBJ1-5; a weak D match, TRBD1 (5 bases). The CDR3 has 15 residues. V gave up 1 base and J gave up 4 bases, with 12 bases separating them. In germline, CDR1 is SGHNT, CDR2 YYREEE (reference sequence). CDR3 DNA: TGTGCCAGCAGCTTGTCGTACAGGCCGAATCAGCCCCAGCATTTT. This translates into CASSLSYRPNQPQHF.

This clonotype occurred many times. The chain recombines TRBV24-1 with TRBJ2-1, with TRBD1 identical over 8 bases. Germline CDR1 reads KGHDR; CDR2 reads SFDVKD. The CDR3 spans 13 residues. V dropped 12 bases and J dropped 5; count of bases not matched to a gene: 8. The CDR3 DNA follows: TGTGCCGCCGACAGGGGCCGAGACAATGAGCAGTTCTTC. Its translation: CAADRGRDNEQFF.

The rearrangement uses TRBV25-1 and TRBJ2-5; D is unclear. CDR1 and CDR2 (germline): MGHDK, SYGVNS. Trimming stripped 4 bases from V and 1 base from J, with 10 bases between. This CDR3 has 14 amino acids. CDR3 sequence: CASSALTIQETQYF. In DNA, the CDR3 is TGTGCCAGCAGTGCCCTGACCATCCAAGAGACCCAGTACTTC.

V gene TRBV14 combines with J gene TRBJ1-2; 8 bases line up with TRBD1. V shed 2 bases and J 5 bases; nucleotides not matched to a gene: 4. Germline V gene data show CDR1 as SGHDN and CDR2 as FVKESK. The CDR3 has 14 residues. CDR3 loop: CASSQRQGRYGYTF. CDR3 bases: TGTGCCAGCAGCCAACGACAGGGGCGGTATGGCTACACCTTC.

The chain carries TRBV30 and TRBJ1-6, with D perhaps matching TRBD1 (5 bases). Trimming removed 1 base at V and 7 bases at J, with 11 bases between. The CDR3 spans 14 residues. Germline V CDR1 and CDR2: GTSNPN, SVGIG (reference sequence). CDR3 in amino acids: CAWSGRTQNSPLHF. CDR3 DNA: TGTGCCTGGAGTGGTAGGACACAAAATTCACCCCTCCACTTT.

The rearrangement joins TRBV27 to TRBJ2-7, with D tentatively TRBD2 (5 bases). Trimming shortened V by 8 bases and J by 0 bases, and 14 bases separated the two germline ends. The CDR3 length is 14 residues. Germline CDR1 reads MNHEY; CDR2 reads SMNVEV (reference sequence). The CDR3: CASGRTGSSYEQYF. The CDR3 nucleotides are TGTGCCAGCGGGAGAACTGGAAGCTCCTACGAGCAGTACTTC.

This clonotype was found many times. The CDR3 reads CASSQTSTANYGYTF. The CDR3 DNA sequence: TGTGCCAGCAGCCAAACCTCGACAGCTAACTATGGCTACACCTTC. The V gene is TRBV3-1, the J gene TRBJ1-2; TRBD1 is a possible D gene (5 bases). In germline, CDR1 is LGHDT, CDR2 YNNKEL (reference sequence). Trimming stripped 2 bases from V and 0 bases from J, with 10 bases between. This CDR3 contains 15 residues.

In its sample, this clonotype was seen a few times. This rearrangement joins TRBV20-1 to TRBJ2-5; 8 bases align to TRBD2. Germline CDR1 reads DFQATT; CDR2 reads SNEGSKA (reference sequence). The CDR3 runs to 14 residues. V dropped 5 bases and J dropped 6; count of bases not matched to a gene: 11. CDR3 loop: CSASPGLASKTQYF. CDR3 nucleotides: TGCAGTGCTTCGCCTGGACTAGCCAGTAAGACCCAGTACTTC.